This TCR beta chain was captured by sequencing in a study of blood T cell repertoires in COVID-19. Across the study: The origin of the acute and convalescent COVID-19 samples was the United States, Italy and Spain. Nucleic acid was either cDNA or gDNA, and it came from T cells, B-cell-depleted T cells, or PBMCs.

In the study's own analysis: Reference gene primers were amplified, and this amplification served to estimate nucleated cell counts. Method: immunoSEQ multiplex PCR; TCRdb's copy keeps in-frame clones and lacks some. The V and J calls and clone size were taken over from that table, and D and trimming were inferred from the DNA. This table has 150,000 to 200,000 clones, about 80% appearing once. From germline, CDR1 is MNHEY and CDR2 SMNVEV (reference sequence). The CDR3 sequence is 13 residues long. V shed 6 bases and J shed 5 bases, with 12 bases lying between them. The sample was peripheral blood. The chain couples TRBV27 to TRBJ2-3, with D uncertain. This TCR was recovered from a man between 65 and 79 years old who had recovered from COVID-19. The CDR3 DNA reads as TGTGCCAGCAGAACGCCCCCCGGAGATACGCAGTATTTT. It is translated as CASRTPPGDTQYF.